These T cell receptor beta chains were read from a single sample in a study of cytomegalovirus exposure and HLA in healthy donors. Repertoires were generated with immunoSEQ multiplex PCR, while TCRdb's copy carries only in-frame clones and drops some. Among 90,000 to 110,000 clones listed, about 80% were seen once. Sequencing was carried out using PBMCs. The source is a woman in her fifties or sixties in good health and CMV-seropositive. CDR3s include the opening cysteine and the closing phenylalanine or tryptophan. The order of the fields is D gene, V gene, clone size, J gene, CDR3 protein, CDR3 DNA. The D gene is left open where the match is weak. Size values are once, few and many counts, or a class for expanded clones, and some rows have none.

-,TRBV19,-,TRBJ2-1,CASRTQRRSYNEQFF,TGTGCCAGTAGGACACAGAGACGCTCCTACAATGAGCAGTTCTTC
-,TRBV6-1,-,TRBJ1-5,CASSASPGRRDQPQHF,TGTGCCAGCAGTGCGTCACCGGGCCGCAGGGATCAGCCCCAGCATTTT
-,TRBV7-9,-,TRBJ1-1,CASSLTGVETEAFF,TGTGCCAGCAGCTTAACGGGTGTAGAGACTGAAGCTTTCTTT
-,TRBV5-4,-,TRBJ2-6,CASSTKTSGANVLTF,TGTGCCAGCAGCACCAAGACATCTGGGGCCAACGTCCTGACTTTC
TRBD1,TRBV2,few,TRBJ2-1,CASSLSTAGTGQDEQFF,TGTGCCAGCAGTCTTTCAACGGCCGGGACAGGGCAAGATGAGCAGTTCTTC
-,TRBV7-8,-,TRBJ2-7,CASSSRYEQYF,TGTGCCAGCAGCTCTCGCTACGAGCAGTACTTC
TRBD2,TRBV10-3,-,TRBJ2-1,CAISRTSGSVYNEQFF,TGTGCCATCAGCAGGACTAGCGGGAGTGTCTACAATGAGCAGTTCTTC
TRBD2,TRBV7-2,-,TRBJ2-5,CASSTRAGAYQETQYF,TGTGCCAGCAGCACAAGAGCGGGGGCCTACCAAGAGACCCAGTACTTC
TRBD1,TRBV6-1,-,TRBJ1-2,CASSDGDRASYTF,TGTGCCAGCAGTGATGGAGACAGGGCTAGCTACACCTTC
TRBD1,TRBV4-3,-,TRBJ2-5,CASSQSGTGEETQYF,TGCGCCAGCAGCCAATCCGGGACAGGGGAAGAGACCCAGTACTTC
TRBD1,TRBV10-3,-,TRBJ1-4,CAISESIQGAEKLFF,TGTGCCATCAGTGAGTCGATTCAGGGGGCTGAAAAACTGTTTTTT
-,TRBV15,once,TRBJ2-7,CATSRDQQDYEQYF,TGTGCCACCAGCAGAGATCAACAGGACTACGAGCAGTACTTC
TRBD2,TRBV7-2,once,TRBJ2-1,CASSPPALAGDNEQFF,TGTGCCAGCAGCCCCCCCGCCCTAGCGGGGGACAATGAGCAGTTCTTC
-,TRBV18,-,TRBJ1-5,CASSPGAGDDQPQHF,TGTGCCAGCTCCCCCGGGGCAGGGGATGATCAGCCCCAGCATTTT
TRBD1,TRBV18,-,TRBJ1-1,CASSAQGGDTEAFF,TGTGCCAGCTCAGCTCAGGGGGGAGACACTGAAGCTTTCTTT